This T cell receptor (beta chain) was recorded in a study of T cells after yellow fever vaccination. Study results and caveats: Most primary-vaccination clones recurred post-booster (about 96% CD4, 88% CD8). Clonotypes found in both CD4 and CD8 compartments made up a small share. The secondary response showed a weaker magnitude and a faster peak, day 5 versus 15.

MiXCR, applied by TCRdb to the 5' RACE reads, yields one record per CDR3 protein. Of 150,000 or so distinct CDR3 sequences in the sample, 9.3% were seen once. Germline V gene lookup returns CDR1 MDHEN and CDR2 SYDVKM. Between the trimmed V and J ends, which lost 4 bases and 0 bases, there was a span of 23 bases. This CDR3 is built from 19 residues. On this clonotype itself: Its cognate antigen is unknown.

This TCR was recovered from a man aged 18 to 29 who received the YFV17D yellow fever vaccine. The chain joins TRBV28 to TRBJ2-3, with D perhaps matching TRBD1 (5 bases). This specimen was CD8+ T cells sorted from PBMCs, taken 45 days after the yellow fever booster vaccination. The CDR3 DNA sequence: TGTGCCAGCAGTTCCATCAAAAGACAGATAGGATTTAGCACAGATACGCAGTATTTT. Its translation is CASSSIKRQIGFSTDTQYF.